One and the same sample provided the 26 T cell receptor beta chains below, sequenced in a study of shared clonotypes between healthy human individuals. Some clones are missing from TCRdb's copy, which holds only in-frame ones; the method was immunoSEQ multiplex PCR. This sample has about 490,000 clones, with over 65% found just once. The specimen sequenced was PBMCs. The receptors were sampled from a woman between 40 and 50 years old in good health. Some clones in this sample may be carry-over from other donors' samples.

This clone was counted ten times or more. The sample contains more than one DNA sequence encoding this CDR3. The rearrangement joins TRBV28 to TRBJ1-5; 10 positions agree with TRBD1. The CDR3 covers 15 residues. Germline V lookup: CDR1 MDHEN, CDR2 SYDVKM. The J segment lost 2 bases and the V segment lost 5 bases, leaving 3 bases of the junction unmatched. The CDR3, as DNA: TGTGCCAGCAGTCGGGACAGGGGTGGCAATCAGCCCCAGCATTTT. This gives the protein CASSRDRGGNQPQHF.

The chain employs TRBV4-2 and TRBJ2-4; D is uncertain. CDR3 size: 13 residues. Trimming shortened V by 0 bases and J by 7 bases, and 7 bases separated the two germline ends. Germline V gene data show CDR1 as LGHNA and CDR2 as YNFKEQ. As DNA, the CDR3 is TGTGCCAGCAGCCAAGATGCGGTCAACATTCAGTACTTC. This gives the protein CASSQDAVNIQYF.

This clone showed up just once. The chain is built from TRBV9 and TRBJ2-3; either TRBD1 or TRBD2 may supply D (5 bases each). The CDR3 runs to 19 residues. V shed 4 bases and J shed 5 bases, with 29 bases lying between them. The germline V gene has CDR1 SGDLS and CDR2 YYNGEE. CDR3 sequence (DNA): TGTGCCAGCAGCTTACCCCGGGACCTAGAGACCAGCATTCGAGATACGCAGTATTTT. Translating gives CASSLPRDLETSIRDTQYF.

CDR3 sequence (DNA): TGTGCCAGCAATTCCGGACAGGGAATAAGCTCTGGGGCCAACGTCCTGACTTTC. It yields the protein CASNSGQGISSGANVLTF. This chain uses TRBV2 with TRBJ2-6, with 8 nucleotides matching TRBD1. CDR3 size: 18 residues. V shed 7 bases, J shed 0 bases, and the junction held 11 bases outside the gene matches. Germline CDR1 SNHLY, CDR2 FYNNEI.

The chain employs TRBV5-1 and TRBJ2-7, with 10 positions matching TRBD2. Germline-derived CDR1 and CDR2 are SGHRS and YFSETQ. The CDR3 is 15 amino acids. The trim removed 4 bases at V and 3 bases at J, leaving 7 bases unmatched. The DNA of the CDR3 is TGCGCCAGCAGCCTAGGTCCTAGCGGGAGCTACGAGCAGTACTTC. It translates to CASSLGPSGSYEQYF.

The chain links TRBV5-4 to TRBJ2-5, with D unclear. Deletions cut 5 bases from V and 1 base from J, with 6 bases between. The germline gives CDR1 SGHNT, CDR2 YYREEE (reference sequence). The CDR3 sequence is 12 residues long. CDR3 region: CASSVVQETQYF. Here the CDR3 DNA reads TGTGCCAGCAGTGTGGTCCAAGAGACCCAGTACTTC.

V is TRBV9 and J is TRBJ2-2, with D perhaps TRBD2 (6 bases). The CDR3 runs 16 residues. Germline V gene lookup returns CDR1 SGDLS and CDR2 YYNGEE. V lost 0 bases to trimming and J lost 6 bases, with 15 bases between them. In nucleotides, the CDR3 is TGTGCCAGCAGCGTAGGATGGCGGGAAGTGGCCGGGGAGCTGTTTTTT. Residues: CASSVGWREVAGELFF.

The gene calls are TRBV2 and TRBJ2-2, with D uncertain. Germline CDR1 SNHLY, CDR2 FYNNEI. This CDR3 contains 12 residues. The germline V and J ends were trimmed by 9 bases and 2 bases, with 7 bases remaining between them. CDR3 sequence (DNA): TGTGCCAGTAAAAGAAACACCGGGGAGCTGTTTTTT. Its translation: CASKRNTGELFF.

The V gene is TRBV28, the J gene TRBJ1-1; tentative D call: TRBD1 (5 bases). CDR3 length equals 12 residues. CDR1 is MDHEN, CDR2 SYDVKM, per germline. V lost 3 bases and J lost 8, with 10 bases in between. The CDR3 here is CASSFGGREAFF. DNA of the CDR3: TGTGCCAGCAGTTTTGGGGGACGAGAAGCTTTCTTT.

This clone was counted a few times. The chain couples TRBV14 to TRBJ2-3; TRBD1 is a possible D gene (6 bases). CDR3 size: 13 residues. Germline CDR1 SGHDN, CDR2 FVKESK. Trimming took off 5 bases at V and 2 bases at J, with 8 bases between the two ends. The CDR3 reads CASSGTNTDTQYF. The DNA of the CDR3 is TGTGCCAGCAGCGGGACAAACACAGATACGCAGTATTTT.

This clone was observed a few times. This chain joins TRBV28 and TRBJ1-1; no firm D call. This CDR3 has 16 amino acids. V was trimmed by 4 bases and J by 1 base, leaving 16 bases between them. CDR1 is MDHEN and CDR2 is SYDVKM in the germline V gene. CDR3 amino acids: CASSSNTGRTNTEAFF. The CDR3 DNA follows: TGTGCCAGCAGTTCGAACACCGGACGTACGAACACTGAAGCTTTCTTT. Drawing the rest from reference TRBV28 and TRBJ1-1, the complete variable domain is DVKVTQSSRYLVKRTGEKVFLECVQDMDHENMFWYRQDPGLGLRLIYFSYDVKMKEKGDIPEGYSVSREKKERFSLILESASTNQTSMYLCASSSNTGRTNTEAFFGQGTRLTVV.

A note on this clone: Sequence at one end of the junction differs from germline and may be a read error. The same CDR3 is also encoded by other DNA sequences in this sample. The genes are TRBV4-1 and TRBJ2-6; TRBD1 might be the D (5 bases). In germline, CDR1 is MGHRA, CDR2 YSYEKL. The length of the CDR3 is 14 residues. The CDR3 reads CASSQISGANVLTF. Written as DNA, the CDR3 is TGCGCCAGCAGCCAGATCTCTGGGGCCAACGTTCTGACTTTC.

This chain joins TRBV28 and TRBJ2-7, with 7 nucleotides matching TRBD2. With V trimmed by 3 bases and J by 6 bases, 11 bases remained unmatched. CDR1 and CDR2 (germline): MDHEN, SYDVKM. This CDR3 has 15 residues. The CDR3 region has the DNA TGTGCCAGCAGTTTGTCCGGACTAGGGTTCAGCGAGCAGTACTTC. This translates into CASSLSGLGFSEQYF.

The chain couples TRBV4-1 to TRBJ2-1, with D uncertain. The CDR3 totals 15 residues. Trimming stripped 0 bases from V and 8 bases from J, with 14 bases between. Looked up from germline, CDR1 is MGHRA and CDR2 is YSYEKL. DNA of the CDR3: TGCGCCAGCAGCCAAGATCGTGGGCAGGTTCATGAGCAGTTCTTC. Its protein is CASSQDRGQVHEQFF.

This clone has more than one count but fewer than ten. A single base is all that separates this from a far larger clone, so a read error is likely. The identical CDR3 is also encoded by other nucleotide sequences in the sample. The CDR3 sequence: CASSIGGDTSYEQYF. Written as DNA, the CDR3 is TGTGCCAGTAGTATAGGAGGGGACACATCCTACGAGCAGTACTTC. The rearrangement joins TRBV19 to TRBJ2-7; tentative D call: TRBD1 (6 bases). The CDR3 spans 15 residues. The germline V gene has CDR1 LNHDA and CDR2 SQIVND (reference sequence). Between the trimmed V and J ends, which lost 1 base and 1 base, there was a span of 11 bases.

The chain joins TRBV19 to TRBJ1-5; no definite D call. Per germline, CDR1 LNHDA and CDR2 SQIVND (reference sequence). CDR3 length equals 13 residues. The V and J ends lost 3 bases and 7 bases respectively, with 10 bases between them. The CDR3 nucleotides are TGTGCCAGTAGTATGGGAGAAGCCCAGCCCCAGCATTTT. This translates into CASSMGEAQPQHF.

Points on this clone: With only one base between it and a far larger clone, this is likely a read error. CDR3 sequence (DNA): TGCGCCAGCAGCCAAGACAGGGTGGGCTGTGGCTACACCTTC. Its translation is CASSQDRVGCGYTF. The rearrangement uses TRBV4-3 and TRBJ1-2; perhaps TRBD1 as D (5 bases). CDR3 length: 14 amino acids. Germline loops: CDR1 LGHNA, CDR2 YSLEER. V was trimmed by 0 bases and J by 7 bases, leaving 12 bases between them.

The chain links TRBV27 to TRBJ2-1; the match to TRBD2 covers 15 bases. The CDR3 sequence is 20 residues long. With 5 bases clipped from V and 4 bases from J, the junction kept 15 bases outside the gene matches. Looked up from germline, CDR1 is MNHEY and CDR2 is SMNVEV (reference sequence). CDR3 DNA sequence: TGTGCCAGCAGTCCCTGGACTAGCGGGAGGGTAGAGGCCCGATACAATGAGCAGTTCTTC. It is translated as CASSPWTSGRVEARYNEQFF.

Turning to this clone: The sample holds other DNA sequences that translate to the same CDR3. V gene TRBV27 combines with J gene TRBJ2-7; D might be TRBD2 (6 bases). This CDR3 comprises 14 residues. V was pared by 3 bases and J by 3 bases, with 12 bases between. Germline values: CDR1 MNHEY, CDR2 SMNVEV (reference sequence). The CDR3 bases are TGTGCCAGCAGTTTTGGGACTGGGCGCTACGAGCAGTACTTC. It codes for CASSFGTGRYEQYF.

This clone has only one observation. The rearrangement links TRBV18 to TRBJ2-1; 13 nucleotides match TRBD2. The CDR3 sequence is 14 residues long. Germline loops: CDR1 KGHSH, CDR2 LQKENI. V lost 6 bases and J lost 6; bases outside the gene matches: 2. CDR3 residues: CASSTSGRANEQFF. The CDR3 nucleotides read TGTGCCAGCTCTACTAGCGGGAGGGCCAATGAGCAGTTCTTC.

V gene TRBV2 combines with J gene TRBJ1-2; a weak D match, TRBD1 (5 bases). Germline V lookup: CDR1 SNHLY, CDR2 FYNNEI. The CDR3 has 15 residues. Deletions cut 0 bases from V and 6 bases from J, with 14 bases between. This CDR3 is CASSEARTTKNGYTF. CDR3 nucleotides: TGTGCCAGCAGTGAAGCGAGGACAACTAAGAATGGCTACACCTTC.

The V and J genes are TRBV5-1 and TRBJ2-1; 14 positions agree with TRBD2. Germline V gene sequence: CDR1 SGHRS, CDR2 YFSETQ. The ends lost 7 bases at V and 8 bases at J; junction bases unmatched: 5. The CDR3 has 14 amino acids. The CDR3 sequence is CASQGLAGVYEQFF. The CDR3 bases are TGCGCCAGCCAGGGACTAGCGGGAGTCTATGAGCAGTTCTTC.

The rearrangement links TRBV19 to TRBJ1-1; D is ambiguous. The CDR3 has 16 residues. Trimming shortened V by 5 bases and J by 2 bases, and 18 bases separated the two germline ends. Per the germline V gene, CDR1 is LNHDA and CDR2 is SQIVND (reference sequence). CDR3 sequence: CASSPRLRTYNTEAFF. The CDR3 DNA reads TGTGCCAGTAGTCCCAGACTGCGGACCTATAACACTGAAGCTTTCTTT.

This chain joins TRBV5-4 and TRBJ1-5; 7 nucleotides align to TRBD1. The J segment lost 5 bases and the V segment lost 4 bases, leaving 3 bases of the junction unmatched. Looked up from germline, CDR1 is SGHNT and CDR2 is YYREEE (reference sequence). This CDR3 spans 13 amino acids. CDR3 in DNA: TGTGCCAGCAGCCCCGGACAGGATCAGCCCCAGCATTTT. It is translated as CASSPGQDQPQHF.

This clone came up once. This sequence joins TRBV30 and TRBJ2-3, with D perhaps TRBD1 (5 bases). Trimming stripped 0 bases from V and 4 bases from J, with 8 bases between. Germline V gives CDR1 GTSNPN, CDR2 SVGIG (reference sequence). This CDR3 region has 13 residues. The CDR3 DNA is TGTGCCTGGAGTGTCCTAGGGGCAGATACGCAGTATTTT. As protein: CAWSVLGADTQYF.

In its sample, this clone was seen a few times. This chain connects TRBV27 to TRBJ2-1; D uncertain. The CDR3 spans 12 residues. Trimming took off 2 bases at V and 9 bases at J, with 8 bases between the two ends. CDR1 is MNHEY and CDR2 is SMNVEV in the germline V gene (reference sequence). The CDR3: CASSLRVGEQFF. The CDR3 DNA reads TGTGCCAGCAGTTTAAGGGTTGGTGAGCAGTTCTTC.